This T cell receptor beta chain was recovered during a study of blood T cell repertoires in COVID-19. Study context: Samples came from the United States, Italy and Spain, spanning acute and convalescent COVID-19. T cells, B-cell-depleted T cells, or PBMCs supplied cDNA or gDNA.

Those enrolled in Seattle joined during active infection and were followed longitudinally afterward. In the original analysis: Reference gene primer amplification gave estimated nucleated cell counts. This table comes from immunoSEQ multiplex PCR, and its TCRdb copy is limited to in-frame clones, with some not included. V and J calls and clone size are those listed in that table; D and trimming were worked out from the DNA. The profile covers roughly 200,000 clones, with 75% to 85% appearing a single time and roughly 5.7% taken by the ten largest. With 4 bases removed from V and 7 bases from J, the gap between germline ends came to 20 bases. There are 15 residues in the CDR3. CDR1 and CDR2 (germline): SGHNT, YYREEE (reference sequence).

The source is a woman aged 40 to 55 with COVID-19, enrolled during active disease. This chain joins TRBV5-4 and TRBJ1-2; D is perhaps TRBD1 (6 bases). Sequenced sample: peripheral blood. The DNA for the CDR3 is TGTGCCAGCAGCGGACAGAGTTCCTTTGGTGGTGGCTACACCTTC. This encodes CASSGQSSFGGGYTF.